This T cell receptor (beta chain) was sequenced in a study of blood T cells in healthy people across ages. This clonotype is a singleton in its sample. Its cognate antigen is unknown. Through a sample-barcoded 5' primer and a J-beta primer mix, a second PCR was run for roughly 6 to 11 cycles. TCRdb re-analysed the 5' RACE reads in MiXCR, keeping a single row per CDR3 protein. This table has roughly 2 million distinct CDR3 sequences, roughly 49% appearing once. Study-wide results and caveats: No one knew whether donors had CMV, which possibly confounded expanded clonotype changes.

Material: blood. This TCR was sampled from a woman aged 40-49 years in good health.

CDR3 DNA sequence: TGCAGTGCTAGCCCCATAATCGGGGGCCCTAATGAAAAACTGTTTTTT. Translation gives CSASPIIGGPNEKLFF. The J gene is TRBJ1-4, the V gene TRBV20-1; D perhaps matches TRBD1 (6 bases). This CDR3 is 16 amino acids long. V lost 3 bases and J lost 3, with 17 bases in between. Germline V lookup: CDR1 DFQATT, CDR2 SNEGSKA (reference sequence).